The source of this T cell receptor (beta chain) is a study of radiation and T cells in renal cell carcinoma. Time point reported: blood 2 weeks post-SBRT. As to treatment: 15 Gy SBRT to primary tumor, nephrectomy 4 weeks later. Some clones are missing from TCRdb's copy, which holds only in-frame ones; the method was immunoSEQ multiplex PCR. The data show some 150,000 clones, about 87% seen once. The V gene lost 5 bases and the J gene lost 6 bases, with 16 bases spanning the gap. Germline-derived CDR1 and CDR2 are SGHVS and FQNEAQ. This CDR3 is built from 14 residues. Worth noting for this clone: Its antigen is currently unknown.

Study-level results: In blood, top tumor clones expanded by 2 weeks, shrinking by 4.

Specimen: blood, collected from a patient whose treatment included radiotherapy and nephrectomy. The chain recombines TRBV7-8 with TRBJ1-2; TRBD1 is a possible D gene (5 bases). This receptor was taken from a woman between 45 and 65 years old with renal cell carcinoma. CDR3 loop: CASSTRRQGDGYTF. In DNA, the CDR3 is TGTGCCAGCAGCACCCGGCGCCAGGGCGATGGCTACACCTTC.